A selection of T cell receptor beta chains follows, all from one sample in a study of OX40 agonist ivuxolimab in advanced cancers. Libraries were prepared by immunoSEQ multiplex PCR; TCRdb keeps only in-frame clonotypes and omits some of them. This table has more than 75,000 clones, approximately 89% appearing once. The sample was CD4+ or CD8+ T cells sorted from blood, taken in a trial of the OX40 agonist ivuxolimab. These receptor sequences come from an adult with an advanced solid tumor such as melanoma, head and neck, liver or kidney cancer. CDR3s include the opening cysteine and the closing phenylalanine or tryptophan. Fields, in order: D gene, J gene, CDR3 length, clone size, V gene, CDR3 protein, CDR3 DNA. A D gene is named only where the DNA matches it firmly. Clone size is stated in some rows and not others, as once, few, many or a class when expanded.

TRBD1	TRBJ2-7	15	once	TRBV5-1	CASSFPGTGAYEQYF	TGCGCCAGCAGCTTCCCCGGGACAGGCGCCTACGAGCAGTACTTC
NA	TRBJ1-3	11	NA	TRBV28	CAIQRRNTIYF	TGTGCCATCCAGAGACGGAACACCATATATTTT
NA	TRBJ2-6	17	once	TRBV10-3	CAISERSGGSGANVLTF	TGTGCCATCAGTGAGAGGTCAGGGGGGTCTGGGGCCAACGTCCTGACTTTC
TRBD1	TRBJ2-6	19	few	TRBV9	CASSVPRDREESGANVLTF	TGTGCCAGCAGCGTACCCCGGGACAGGGAGGAGAGCGGGGCCAACGTCCTGACTTTC
NA	TRBJ2-3	15	NA	TRBV5-1	CASSLGWTSTDTQYF	TGCGCCAGCAGCTTGGGGTGGACTAGCACAGATACGCAGTATTTT
TRBD1	TRBJ1-2	14	NA	TRBV7-2	CASSSRRFGQGESF	TGTGCCAGCAGCTCCAGGAGATTCGGACAGGGCGAATCCTTC
NA	TRBJ2-1	15	once	TRBV27	CASSPGLRSNNEQFF	TGTGCCAGCAGTCCCGGGTTGCGGAGCAACAATGAGCAGTTCTTC
NA	TRBJ2-7	14	NA	TRBV4-3	CASSRRGGYYEQYF	TGCGCCAGCAGCCGCCGAGGGGGTTACTACGAGCAGTACTTC
NA	TRBJ1-4	13	NA	TRBV5-6	CASSFGPNEKLFF	TGTGCCAGCAGCTTCGGACCGAATGAAAAACTGTTTTTT
TRBD2	TRBJ2-7	16	NA	TRBV14	CASSPLGLAASYEQYF	TGTGCCAGCAGCCCATTGGGACTAGCGGCCTCCTACGAGCAGTACTTC
NA	TRBJ1-1	13	NA	TRBV30	CAWSRRQNTEAFF	TGTGCCTGGAGTCGGCGGCAGAACACTGAAGCTTTCTTT
TRBD2	TRBJ2-2	18	NA	TRBV4-1	CASSQRSGGVTNTGELFF	TGCGCCAGCAGCCAAAGGAGCGGGGGTGTGACGAACACCGGGGAGCTGTTTTTT
NA	TRBJ2-7	15	few	TRBV19	CASSTTGTAAYEQYF	TGTGCCAGTAGTACGACCGGGACCGCAGCCTACGAGCAGTACTTC
TRBD1	TRBJ1-1	15	NA	TRBV18	CASSPLTGENTEAFF	TGTGCCAGCTCACCACTCACAGGGGAGAACACTGAAGCTTTCTTT
TRBD2	TRBJ2-5	14	NA	TRBV7-3	CASSPSSGQETQYF	TGTGCCAGCAGCCCGTCTAGCGGGCAAGAGACCCAGTACTTC
TRBD1	TRBJ1-2	16	NA	TRBV19	CASSTSGTGVFYGYTF	TGTGCCAGTAGTACATCGGGGACAGGGGTTTTCTATGGCTACACCTTC
NA	TRBJ1-3	13	NA	TRBV29-1	CSVWASSGNTIYF	TGCAGCGTTTGGGCCAGCTCTGGAAACACCATATATTTT
NA	TRBJ1-2	12	NA	TRBV28	CASSTPPYGYTF	TGTGCCAGCAGTACTCCCCCATATGGCTACACCTTC
NA	TRBJ2-3	15	NA	TRBV7-3	CASSPGTFTTDTQYF	TGTGCCAGCAGCCCCGGGACCTTCACCACAGATACGCAGTATTTT
NA	TRBJ2-1	15	NA	TRBV9	CASSPRPGSYNEQFF	TGTGCCAGCAGCCCAAGACCAGGCTCCTACAATGAGCAGTTCTTC
TRBD2	TRBJ2-1	15	NA	TRBV5-1	CASSSGLGAYNEQFF	TGCGCCAGCAGCTCAGGACTAGGGGCCTACAATGAGCAGTTCTTC
TRBD2	TRBJ2-2	16	NA	TRBV15	CATRGASGSGTGELFF	TGTGCCACCAGAGGGGCTAGCGGGAGTGGAACCGGGGAGCTGTTTTTT
NA	TRBJ2-7	15	NA	TRBV27	CASSSADPGAYEQYF	TGTGCCAGCAGTTCGGCGGACCCGGGCGCCTACGAGCAGTACTTC
NA	TRBJ2-3	15	NA	TRBV18	CASSPPSFSQDTQYF	TGTGCCAGCTCACCACCGTCTTTTTCTCAAGATACGCAGTATTTT
TRBD1	TRBJ2-1	16	NA	TRBV9	CASSAWAGTGYNEQFF	TGTGCCAGCAGCGCTTGGGCCGGGACAGGTTACAATGAGCAGTTCTTC
NA	TRBJ1-4	19	NA	TRBV30	CAWSNVLTATFLTNEKLFF	TGTGCCTGGAGTAATGTCCTTACAGCGACCTTCTTAACTAATGAAAAACTGTTTTTT
NA	TRBJ2-7	15	NA	TRBV5-1	CASSRAGKRSNEQYF	TGCGCCAGCAGCCGTGCGGGGAAGCGTTCGAACGAGCAGTACTTC
NA	TRBJ2-2	14	once	TRBV4-1	CASSQVTSRGELFF	TGCGCCAGCAGCCAAGTAACCTCGAGAGGGGAGCTGTTTTTT
NA	TRBJ2-4	16	NA	TRBV15	CATSTTPGVAKNIQYF	TGTGCCACCAGCACCACCCCAGGGGTAGCCAAAAACATTCAGTACTTC
NA	TRBJ2-5	17	NA	TRBV7-6	CASSPFAGRDVTETQYF	TGTGCCAGCAGCCCATTTGCGGGACGGGACGTTACAGAGACCCAGTACTTC
NA	TRBJ1-2	15	NA	TRBV2	CASSPWRGGSEGYTF	TGTGCCAGCAGTCCTTGGCGGGGGGGATCGGAGGGCTACACCTTC
NA	TRBJ1-1	15	NA	TRBV5-1	CASSLPTGVNTEAFF	TGCGCCAGCAGCCTACCGACGGGGGTGAACACTGAAGCTTTCTTT
NA	TRBJ1-5	13	NA	TRBV2	CASNPGLNQPQHF	TGTGCCAGCAACCCGGGACTTAATCAGCCCCAGCATTTT
TRBD1	TRBJ1-2	13	NA	TRBV5-1	CASSGQGVEGYTF	TGCGCCAGCAGTGGACAGGGGGTCGAGGGCTACACCTTC
NA	TRBJ2-3	14	NA	TRBV2	CASSGLVPTDTQYF	TGTGCCAGCAGTGGTCTGGTCCCCACAGATACGCAGTATTTT
NA	TRBJ2-5	14	NA	TRBV4-1	CASSLSGPGETQYF	TGCGCCAGCAGCCTCTCCGGGCCCGGGGAGACCCAGTACTTC
NA	TRBJ1-5	16	NA	TRBV10-3	CAISGSGNLGNQPQHF	TGTGCCATCAGTGGTTCCGGGAATCTAGGCAATCAGCCCCAGCATTTT
NA	TRBJ1-5	16	once	TRBV28	CASSLSGAAFNQPQHF	TGTGCCAGCAGTTTGTCCGGGGCAGCTTTTAATCAGCCCCAGCATTTT
NA	TRBJ2-3	14	NA	TRBV11-3	CASSLDPLADTQYF	TGTGCCAGCAGCTTAGATCCGTTGGCAGATACGCAGTATTTT
TRBD2	TRBJ2-3	16	NA	TRBV9	CASSARTSGKTDTQYF	TGTGCCAGCAGCGCTCGGACTAGCGGGAAGACAGATACGCAGTATTTT
TRBD1	TRBJ2-5	14	once	TRBV7-2	CASRRTGGMETQYF	TGTGCCAGCCGAAGGACAGGGGGCATGGAGACCCAGTACTTC
NA	TRBJ2-3	14	once	TRBV5-1	CASSFTAGTDTQYF	TGCGCCAGCAGCTTTACGGCAGGGACAGATACGCAGTATTTT
NA	TRBJ1-1	16	NA	TRBV5-1	CASSWEGGESYTEAFF	TGCGCCAGCAGCTGGGAGGGTGGCGAAAGCTACACTGAAGCTTTCTTT
TRBD1	TRBJ1-6	17	few	TRBV2	CADSIGRQGGSRSPLHF	TGTGCCGACTCCATAGGGCGACAGGGGGGAAGTAGGTCACCCCTCCACTTT
TRBD2	TRBJ2-1	15	NA	TRBV28	CASSSWGGRYNEQFF	TGTGCCAGCAGTTCCTGGGGCGGGAGATACAATGAGCAGTTCTTC
NA	TRBJ2-2	12	NA	TRBV10-3	CATGSGTGELFF	TGTGCCACCGGCAGTGGCACCGGGGAGCTGTTTTTT
NA	TRBJ2-5	14	NA	TRBV7-6	CASSLGTAQETQYF	TGTGCCAGCAGCTTAGGCACAGCCCAAGAGACCCAGTACTTC
NA	TRBJ1-6	17	NA	TRBV15	CATSRDIGGGSNSPLHF	TGTGCCACCAGCAGAGACATAGGGGGAGGCTCAAACTCACCCCTCCACTTT
TRBD1	TRBJ1-2	17	NA	TRBV27	CASSLAPGQGLMVGYTF	TGTGCCAGCAGTTTAGCCCCGGGACAGGGACTTATGGTTGGCTACACCTTC